This entry describes one T cell receptor (beta chain). These data are taken from a study of Ad26.COV2.S vaccination and SARS-CoV-2 variants. Sequenced by immunoSEQ multiplex PCR; TCRdb stores in-frame clones only, minus some. The data show some 320,000 clones, 85% seen once. As for treatment: about 20 received Ad26.COV2.S at low or high dose, single or two shots; several received placebo; per-sample allocation not given. At day 63 after the first vaccine or placebo injection, samples were drawn. The source of this sequence is a person aged 18-65 years who received the Ad26.COV2.S COVID-19 vaccine or a placebo. The specimen comprised peripheral blood, sampled in a trial of Ad26.COV2.S vaccine versus placebo.

CDR3 DNA: TGTGCCATCCCTCGGGACAGTCTAGGTGTTGGACCCTACAATGAGCAGTTCTTC. Its translation: CAIPRDSLGVGPYNEQFF. This chain connects TRBV10-3 to TRBJ2-1; TRBD1 matches at 7 bases. Germline CDR1 is ENHRY and CDR2 is SYGVKD. This CDR3 spans 18 amino acids. J was trimmed by 2 bases and V by 8 bases; bases with no gene match: 18.